Given below is one T cell receptor (beta chain) in context. The V end lost 8 bases, the J end lost 7 bases, and 24 bases lay between the germline ends. Germline loops: CDR1 SGHTA, CDR2 FQGNSA. The CDR3 sequence is 15 residues long. The sample originates from a study of blood T cell repertoires in COVID-19. Original handling: For nucleated cells, counts were estimated from reference gene primer amplification. TCRdb's table, derived via immunoSEQ multiplex PCR, lists solely in-frame clones and lacks some. V and J calls and clone size are as listed in that table; D and trimming were resolved from the DNA. The sample lists over 150,000 clones; 65% to 90% were seen once.

This chain joins TRBV7-2 and TRBJ2-7, with D perhaps matching TRBD1 (5 bases). This TCR was recovered from a human donor in a cohort sampled during active COVID-19. Sequencing used peripheral blood. CDR3 residues: CASSQSTWGSSEQYF. The CDR3 nucleotides read TGTGCCAGCTCCCAATCAACCTGGGGCTCATCGGAGCAGTACTTC.